Each of the 17 T cell receptor beta chains below was sequenced from the same sample in a study of regulatory T cells in long-lasting Graves disease. With iRepertoire HTBI primers and Arm-PCR of CDR3 regions, TCR beta libraries were built. TCRdb called the multiplex PCR reads again in MiXCR, with one record for every CDR3 protein. Of 300,000 to 450,000 distinct CDR3 sequences in the sample, roughly a sixth were seen once. Time point defined: newly diagnosed GD, antithyroid drugs for less than 3 months. PBMC-derived RNA was used for the TCR library. The specimen was peripheral blood mononuclear cells (PBMCs), collected at new diagnosis, from a patient treated with antithyroid drugs. These receptors originate from a female donor with Graves disease.

This chain joins TRBV10-2 and TRBJ2-7; D uncertain. Germline-derived CDR1 and CDR2 are WSHSY and SAAADI. V dropped 5 bases and J dropped 0 bases, with 11 bases sitting between them. The CDR3 is 14 amino acids. CDR3 protein: CASSLRRSSYEQYF. CDR3 in DNA: TGCGCCAGCAGTTTACGCAGGAGCTCCTACGAGCAGTACTTC.

This clonotype was counted ten times or more. The chain is built from TRBV10-3 and TRBJ1-1, with 7 bases lining up with TRBD1. The CDR3 runs to 14 residues. V dropped 5 bases and J dropped 4; count of bases not matched to a gene: 7. Looked up from germline, CDR1 is ENHRY and CDR2 is SYGVKD. The CDR3 here is CAISNRGGGTEAFF. The CDR3 DNA follows: TGTGCCATCAGTAACAGGGGCGGGGGCACTGAAGCTTTCTTT.

This clonotype has at least ten counts. This chain connects TRBV7-9 to TRBJ1-1; D uncertain. This CDR3 is built from 18 residues. Germline CDR1 and CDR2: SEHNR and FQNEAQ (reference sequence). V lost 2 bases, J lost 4 bases, and 23 bases lay in between. This CDR3 reads CASSLLDLMRAGGTEAFF. The CDR3 DNA is TGTGCCAGCAGCTTATTAGATTTGATGAGGGCGGGCGGCACTGAAGCTTTCTTT.

This clonotype was observed a few times. The chain recombines TRBV29-1 with TRBJ2-7; 12 bases map to TRBD1. Germline-derived CDR1 and CDR2 are SQVTM and ANQGSEA. J gave up 1 base and V 4 bases, and 8 bases lay outside the gene matches. This CDR3 has 16 amino acids. CDR3 coding DNA: TGCAGCGTTGGGGGGGGGGGACAGGGGGCATCCTACGAGCAGTACTTC. Translating gives CSVGGGGQGASYEQYF.

This clonotype was counted a few times. J is TRBJ2-3 and V is TRBV6-2 or TRBV6-3; D gene ambiguous. Trimming shortened V by 5 bases and J by 4 bases, and 13 bases separated the two germline ends. Germline V gene data show CDR1 as MNHEY and CDR2 as SVGEGT. The CDR3 loop spans 14 amino acids. The CDR3 nucleotides read TGTGCCAGCAGTGTTAGGTCGTTACCAGATACGCAGTATTTT. Translation: CASSVRSLPDTQYF.

This clonotype has only a few counts. The V call is TRBV4-2, the J call TRBJ1-2, with a weak D call TRBD1 (6 bases). Per the germline V gene, CDR1 is LGHNA and CDR2 is YNFKEQ. CDR3 length: 16 residues. The germline V and J ends were trimmed by 0 bases and 8 bases, with 19 bases remaining between them. CDR3 region: CASSQEVQGHRGGYTF. The CDR3 DNA reads as TGTGCCAGCAGCCAAGAGGTCCAGGGCCATAGGGGGGGCTACACCTTC.

This clonotype was detected many times. The chain couples TRBV2 to TRBJ1-2, with TRBD1 identical over 7 bases. This CDR3 has 14 residues. Germline V gene sequence: CDR1 SNHLY, CDR2 FYNNEI. The J segment lost 7 bases and the V segment lost 2 bases, leaving 7 bases of the junction unmatched. The CDR3 sequence is CASSENQGGLGYTF. Here the CDR3 DNA reads TGTGCCAGCAGTGAAAATCAGGGGGGTCTTGGCTACACCTTC. Complete variable domain (other parts from reference TRBV2 and TRBJ1-2): EPEVTQTPSHQVTQMGQEVILRCVPISNHLYFYWYRQILGQKVEFLVSFYNNEISEKSEIFDDQFSVERPDGSNFTLKIRSTKLEDSAMYFCASSENQGGLGYTFGSGTRLTVV.

This clonotype was detected many times. The chain combines TRBV6-1 with TRBJ2-2; possible D gene TRBD2, 5 bases. The CDR3 is 13 residues long. CDR1 is MNHNS and CDR2 is SASEGT in the germline V gene. Trimming left V 7 bases short and J 3 bases short, with 9 bases between. CDR3 nucleotides: TGTGCCAGCAACCCGGGGTACACCGGGGAGCTGTTTTTT. Amino acids: CASNPGYTGELFF.

A few counts support this clonotype. The rearrangement uses TRBV9 and TRBJ2-1; 12 nucleotides agree with TRBD2. There are 15 residues in the CDR3. The germline V gene encodes CDR1 SGDLS and CDR2 YYNGEE. With 3 bases clipped from V and 7 bases from J, the junction kept 5 bases outside the gene matches. The CDR3 protein is CASSARTSGKNEQFF. In DNA form, the CDR3 reads TGTGCCAGCAGCGCTCGGACTAGCGGGAAGAATGAGCAGTTCTTC.

This clonotype was counted many times. The rearrangement uses TRBV6-1 and TRBJ2-2; 9 bases agree with TRBD2. This CDR3 is 15 amino acids long. Germline assignment: CDR1 MNHNS and CDR2 SASEGT. Losses at the gene ends were 7 bases for V and 1 base for J; bases not matched to a gene: 4. The CDR3 region has the DNA TGTGCCAGCACCCCGACTAGCGGGAACACCGGGGAGCTGTTTTTT. Protein: CASTPTSGNTGELFF.

This CDR3 is CASIPRGGSSYNEQFF. CDR3 sequence (DNA): TGTGCCAGCATCCCTCGGGGCGGGAGCTCCTACAATGAGCAGTTCTTC. The chain links TRBV6-1 to TRBJ2-1; TRBD2 agrees at 7 bases. Germline CDR1 is MNHNS and CDR2 is SASEGT. V shed 7 bases, J shed 0 bases, and the junction held 9 bases outside the gene matches. The CDR3 has 16 amino acids.

This chain links TRBV5-6 with TRBJ1-2; D ambiguous. This CDR3 region has 14 residues. Trimming took 0 bases from V and 4 from J, leaving 10 bases between them. Germline-derived CDR1 and CDR2 are SGHDT and YYEEEE. The CDR3 region is CASSLGGAPYGYTF. DNA of the CDR3: TGTGCCAGCAGCTTGGGCGGTGCACCCTATGGCTACACCTTC. Together with reference TRBV5-6 and TRBJ1-2, the CDR3 gives the full variable domain: DAGVTQSPTHLIKTRGQQVTLRCSPKSGHDTVSWYQQALGQGPQFIFQYYEEEERQRGNFPDRFSGHQFPNYSSELNVNALLLGDSALYLCASSLGGAPYGYTFGSGTRLTVV.

The chain recombines TRBV5-4 with TRBJ2-3, with 12 nucleotides matching TRBD2. This CDR3 has 16 residues. After removal of 4 bases from V and 3 bases from J, the junction contained 6 bases not matched to a gene. Germline-derived CDR1 and CDR2 are SGHNT and YYREEE (reference sequence). CDR3 region: CASSSTSGGPTDTQYF. The CDR3, as DNA: TGTGCCAGCAGCAGTACTAGCGGGGGGCCGACAGATACGCAGTATTTT.

This clonotype was picked up many times. This chain links TRBV20-1 with TRBJ2-3, with TRBD1 as a possible D gene (5 bases). The CDR3 has 16 amino acids. Deletions cut 4 bases from V and 1 base from J, with 18 bases between. Germline V gene sequence: CDR1 DFQATT, CDR2 SNEGSKA (reference sequence). DNA of the CDR3: TGCAGTGCTACCCGCCTAAAAGGACATGGCACAGATACGCAGTATTTT. Protein: CSATRLKGHGTDTQYF.

This clonotype has only a few counts. This chain links TRBV7-3 with TRBJ2-2; 8 positions agree with TRBD2. The V gene's germline CDR1 is SGHTA and CDR2 FQGTGA. V shed 3 bases, J shed 3 bases, and the junction held 3 bases outside the gene matches. The CDR3 is 15 amino acids. The CDR3, as DNA: TGTGCCAGCAGCTTCGGGGGGGACCACACCGGGGAGCTGTTTTTT. Translating gives CASSFGGDHTGELFF.

This clonotype was recorded at least ten times. The rearrangement uses TRBV29-1 and TRBJ2-3; either TRBD1 or TRBD2 may supply D (5 bases each). The V and J ends lost 6 bases and 3 bases respectively, with 7 bases between them. CDR3 length equals 11 residues. In germline, CDR1 is SQVTM, CDR2 ANQGSEA. CDR3 in DNA: TGCAGCGTATGGGGGACAGATACGCAGTATTTT. This gives the protein CSVWGTDTQYF.

This clonotype has at least ten counts. J is TRBJ2-3 and V is TRBV12-3 or TRBV12-4, with 9 bases identical to TRBD1. V lost 3 bases and J lost 3; bases outside the gene matches: 10. The length of the CDR3 is 17 residues. For the CDR3, the DNA is TGTGCCAGCAGTTTCTCCTTTGGGGACAGGGAAACAGATACGCAGTATTTT. This encodes CASSFSFGDRETDTQYF.